The 19 T cell receptor beta chains in this list originate from one sample, sequenced in a study of T-cell memory formation after mild COVID-19. TCRdb passed the 5' RACE reads through MiXCR, listing each CDR3 protein once. The sample holds about 270,000 distinct CDR3 sequences; 15% are singletons and the top ten take about 2%. What was sequenced was PBMCs or a T cell subset sorted from them (not recorded which). Receptors were obtained from an adult woman who had mild COVID-19 (a few samples of this study predate the infection). Cell type and time point are not known.

The V and J genes are TRBV24-1 and TRBJ2-2, with 8 bases identical to TRBD2. The CDR3 sequence is 18 residues long. Germline CDR1 and CDR2: KGHDR and SFDVKD. Unmatched junction bases numbered 12, after V lost 1 base and J lost 6 bases. CDR3 bases: TGTGCCACCAGTGATTTCGTCTCGGGAGGGACCTACGCCGGGGAGCTGTTTTTT. This encodes CATSDFVSGGTYAGELFF.

V usage is TRBV9 and J usage is TRBJ1-2; D is perhaps TRBD1 (5 bases). Germline V CDR1 and CDR2: SGDLS, YYNGEE. Trimming stripped 4 bases from V and 7 bases from J, with 17 bases between. The CDR3 is 14 amino acids. The CDR3 DNA reads TGTGCCAGCAGCCGAGACGGGGCAGGAGCTGGCTACACCTTC. Encoded protein: CASSRDGAGAGYTF.

This clonotype was counted a few times. The chain is built from TRBV4-1 and TRBJ2-1, with D perhaps matching TRBD1 or TRBD2 (5 bases each). The CDR3 is made up of 13 amino acids. V lost 0 bases, J lost 8 bases, and 8 bases lay in between. Germline lookup yields CDR1 MGHRA and CDR2 YSYEKL. The CDR3: CASSQDGGDEQFF. CDR3 DNA: TGCGCCAGCAGCCAAGATGGGGGAGATGAGCAGTTCTTC.

V gene TRBV7-3 combines with J gene TRBJ2-3, with 9 bases aligning to TRBD2. The ends lost 1 base at V and 4 bases at J; junction bases unmatched: 12. Germline CDR1 reads SGHTA; CDR2 reads FQGTGA. The CDR3 consists of 18 residues. In DNA, the CDR3 is TGTGCCAGCAGCTTAAACTTCCGGAGAGCGGGGGGCTCAGATACGCAGTATTTT. Its protein product is CASSLNFRRAGGSDTQYF.

This clonotype occurred a few times. The chain combines TRBV7-3 with TRBJ2-3, with 11 bases matching TRBD2. This CDR3 has 21 amino acids. The V segment lost 2 bases and the J segment 1 base; nucleotides outside the gene matches: 17. Germline CDR1 SGHTA, CDR2 FQGTGA. The CDR3 coding sequence is TGTGCCAGCAGCTTACAGCCCGCTCTAGCGGGAGGCCCCCCCCGCACAGATACGCAGTATTTT. Encoded protein: CASSLQPALAGGPPRTDTQYF.

This clonotype occurred a few times. The V and J genes are TRBV12-3 or TRBV12-4 and TRBJ1-2, with TRBD1 identical over 7 bases. V was pared by 6 bases and J by 8 bases, with 12 bases of the junction left unmatched. The CDR3 covers 14 residues. Written as DNA, the CDR3 is TGTGCCAGCAGGATAGGGAGGGGGCAGCAAGGCTACACCTTC. Encoded protein: CASRIGRGQQGYTF.

The chain couples TRBV5-4 to TRBJ2-3, with D unclear. Germline V lookup: CDR1 SGHNT, CDR2 YYREEE (reference sequence). CDR3 size: 14 residues. V was clipped by 2 bases and J by 2 bases, with 9 bases between them. In DNA, the CDR3 is TGTGCCAGCAGCTTCTCCGATCCCACAGATACGCAGTATTTT. Translation: CASSFSDPTDTQYF.

V and J are TRBV12-3 or TRBV12-4 and TRBJ2-1; the match to TRBD2 covers 10 bases. V lost 6 bases, J lost 5 bases, and 7 bases stayed unmatched. The length of the CDR3 is 15 residues. Here the CDR3 reads CASRQNLAGDNEQFF. As DNA, the CDR3 is TGTGCCAGCAGACAGAATCTAGCGGGGGACAATGAGCAGTTCTTC.

The rearrangement uses TRBV7-6 and TRBJ2-2, with D hard to call. Trimming took off 5 bases at V and 2 bases at J, with 12 bases between the two ends. The CDR3 contains 15 residues. CDR1 and CDR2 (germline): SGHVS, FNYEAQ. In DNA, the CDR3 is TGTGCCAGCAGCCTAGAACAGAGAAACACCGGGGAGCTGTTTTTT. This codes for CASSLEQRNTGELFF.

This chain uses TRBV4-2 with TRBJ1-1; D ambiguous. Trimming shortened V by 2 bases and J by 1 base, and 11 bases separated the two germline ends. In germline, CDR1 is LGHNA, CDR2 YNFKEQ. The CDR3 totals 15 residues. The CDR3 loop is CASSQSRTSNTEAFF. The CDR3 DNA sequence: TGTGCCAGCAGCCAAAGTCGGACCTCGAACACTGAAGCTTTCTTT.

There are a few counts of this clonotype. CDR3 nucleotides: TGCGCCAGCAGCTCGGGACTAGCGGGGGGCCCCACAGATACGCAGTATTTT. Translation gives CASSSGLAGGPTDTQYF. V gene TRBV5-1 combines with J gene TRBJ2-3; 15 bases are a match to TRBD2. Germline-derived CDR1 and CDR2 are SGHRS and YFSETQ. The junction had 4 bases not matched to a gene; V was cut back by 3 bases and J by 2 bases. The CDR3 has 17 residues. Filled out from reference TRBV5-1 and TRBJ2-3, the complete variable domain reads KAGVTQTPRYLIKTRGQQVTLSCSPISGHRSVSWYQQTPGQGLQFLFEYFSETQRNKGNFPGRFSGRQFSNSRSEMNVSTLELGDSALYLCASSSGLAGGPTDTQYFGPGTRLTVL.

In its sample, this clonotype was seen many times. The J gene is TRBJ2-1, the V gene TRBV5-1; D ambiguous. Germline loops: CDR1 SGHRS, CDR2 YFSETQ. CDR3 length: 15 amino acids. V shed 0 bases and J shed 0 bases, with 7 bases lying between them. CDR3: CASSLDSGSYNEQFF. CDR3 bases: TGCGCCAGCAGCTTGGACTCCGGCTCCTACAATGAGCAGTTCTTC.

This clonotype turned up a few times. V usage is TRBV6-6 and J usage is TRBJ1-1; the D gene is possibly TRBD1 (5 bases). The CDR3 contains 15 residues. The germline CDR1 and CDR2 sequences are MNHNY and SVGAGI (reference sequence). The V and J ends lost 2 bases and 5 bases respectively, with 15 bases between them. CDR3 amino acids: CASSYGGRKGTEAFF. CDR3 DNA: TGTGCCAGCAGTTACGGGGGACGCAAGGGAACTGAAGCTTTCTTT.

The J gene is TRBJ2-1, the V gene TRBV24-1, with D perhaps matching TRBD1 (6 bases). Germline V lookup: CDR1 KGHDR, CDR2 SFDVKD. V was clipped by 0 bases and J by 5 bases, with 10 bases between them. The CDR3 is 15 amino acids. CDR3 in DNA: TGTGCCACCAGTGATTTGAGTAGGACAGACAATGAGCAGTTCTTC. Its translation: CATSDLSRTDNEQFF.

The chain employs TRBV12-3 or TRBV12-4 and TRBJ1-5, with D possibly matching TRBD1 (6 bases). The CDR3 length is 14 residues. Trimming cost V 6 bases and J 3 bases, with 12 bases left between them. CDR3 nucleotides: TGTGCCAGCAGCCGGGACACCCCCAATCAGCCCCAGCATTTT. This sequence encodes CASSRDTPNQPQHF.

This chain joins TRBV29-1 and TRBJ2-2, with a tentative D call TRBD2 (5 bases). The CDR3 is 16 amino acids. V dropped 3 bases and J dropped 5 bases, with 19 bases sitting between them. The germline gives CDR1 SQVTM, CDR2 ANQGSEA. The CDR3 loop is CSVESDGLRRTGELFF. In DNA form, the CDR3 reads TGCAGCGTTGAGTCCGACGGCCTCCGGAGGACCGGGGAGCTGTTTTTT.

This clonotype has a handful of counts. This chain links TRBV16 with TRBJ1-1, with D perhaps TRBD1 (5 bases). The CDR3 is made up of 14 amino acids. V was pared by 5 bases and J by 6 bases, with 16 bases between. From germline, CDR1 is KGHSY and CDR2 FQNENV. The CDR3 is CASSGIRAGAEAFF. CDR3 nucleotide sequence: TGTGCCAGCAGCGGCATCAGGGCGGGGGCTGAAGCTTTCTTT.

This clonotype showed up just a few times. The rearrangement links TRBV29-1 to TRBJ2-4; 11 nucleotides match TRBD2. Germline-derived CDR1 and CDR2 are SQVTM and ANQGSEA. The CDR3 is 13 residues long. V trimming: 5 bases; J trimming: 3 bases; junction bases outside the gene matches: 0. CDR3 sequence (DNA): TGCAGCGTTCTAGCGGGAGGCAAAAACATTCAGTACTTC. Its translation: CSVLAGGKNIQYF.

A few counts support this clonotype. Sequence at one end of the junction differs from germline and may be a read error. V gene TRBV12-3 or TRBV12-4 combines with J gene TRBJ2-2; tentatively, D is TRBD1 (6 bases). The CDR3 has 15 residues. CDR3 amino acids: CASSLGTFYAGELFF. CDR3 bases: TGTGCCAGCAGCTTAGGGACATTTTACGCCGGGGAGCTGTTTTTT.